This T cell receptor beta chain came from a study of radiotherapy plus CTLA-4 blockade in lung cancer. In the study overall: Objective responses emerged in 15% to 20% of patients, and roughly 32% attained disease control.

TCRdb's table, derived via immunoSEQ multiplex PCR, lists solely in-frame clones and lacks some. The table records about 110,000 clones, about 80% of them present only once. Only a few counts were recorded for this clone. The germline V and J ends were trimmed by 1 base and 4 bases, with 13 bases remaining between them. This CDR3 has 15 amino acids. Germline-derived CDR1 and CDR2 are LGHNA and YSLEER. The sequence came from a human donor with non-small cell lung cancer that progressed on radiotherapy plus ipilimumab. Some clones in this sample may be carry-over from other donors' samples. The chain joins TRBV4-3 to TRBJ1-2; the D gene is possibly TRBD1 (5 bases). Sequences were derived from peripheral blood, sampled from a patient treated with radiotherapy plus ipilimumab. The CDR3 sequence is CASSQGGGGPYGYTF. As DNA, the CDR3 is TGCGCCAGCAGCCAAGGGGGGGGAGGGCCCTATGGCTACACCTTC.